This T cell receptor beta chain derives from a study of blood T cell repertoires in COVID-19. Assay: immunoSEQ multiplex PCR; the TCRdb copy retains only in-frame clones and omits some. The sample comprises 100,000 to 150,000 clones, just under 80% of which are singletons, and 20% to 25% rests with the top ten. Germline values: CDR1 SNHLY, CDR2 FYNNEI. This CDR3 is 14 amino acids long. Trimming at V came to 2 bases and at J to 6 bases, leaving 4 bases not matched to a gene. The sequenced sample consisted of peripheral blood. The chain employs TRBV2 and TRBJ1-5; 7 bases fit TRBD1. The TCR originated in a human donor in a cohort sampled during active COVID-19. DNA for the CDR3: TGTGCCAGCAGTGAAACGGGACAGCTTCAGCCCCAGCATTTT. Its translation: CASSETGQLQPQHF.